Presented here are 21 T cell receptor beta chains from one specimen sequenced in a study of T cell changes during pregnancy in multiple sclerosis (dated by TCRdb to the late 2010s). Libraries were prepared through the immunoSEQ multiplex PCR assay. The clones in this table, taken by TCRdb from immuneACCESS, are in-frame only. Not every clone is retained; where verified, under half of the shortfall comes from an unresolved V gene, and the cause of the rest is unknown. Present in this sample are about 44,000 clones, roughly 92% of which were seen just once. Of the sample, more than 0.6% is held by the ten largest clones. The sequences come from CD4+ T cells from peripheral blood mononuclear cells, collected in the first trimester of pregnancy. The receptors come from a female donor with multiple sclerosis, enrolled in a pregnancy study.

The table lists this clone with a few counts. This rearrangement joins TRBV5-4 to TRBJ1-1, with D maybe TRBD1 (6 bases). CDR3 size: 13 residues. Per the germline V gene, CDR1 is SGHNT and CDR2 is YYREEE (reference sequence). V was cut by 1 base and J by 9 bases, with 13 bases left in between. CDR3 protein: CASSLPRDNKAFF. The DNA for the CDR3 is TGTGCCAGCAGCTTGCCTCGGGACAACAAAGCTTTCTTT.

J is TRBJ2-7 and V is TRBV27, with 7 positions matching TRBD2. The CDR3 covers 14 residues. Per the germline V gene, CDR1 is MNHEY and CDR2 is SMNVEV (reference sequence). V trimming: 9 bases; J trimming: 4 bases; junction bases outside the gene matches: 12. CDR3 amino acids: CARPLRDYPYEQYF. CDR3 DNA: TGTGCCAGACCCCTAAGGGACTATCCTTACGAGCAGTACTTC.

The genes are TRBV2 and TRBJ1-1, with D possibly matching TRBD1 (5 bases). V was cut by 2 bases and J by 4 bases, with 17 bases left in between. This CDR3 has 16 residues. Germline CDR1 SNHLY, CDR2 FYNNEI. CDR3 DNA: TGTGCCAGCAGTGAAAGGGTTGGGGCTTATGTCACTGAAGCTTTCTTT. It codes for CASSERVGAYVTEAFF.

J is TRBJ2-7 and V is TRBV5-1; possibly TRBD2 for D (6 bases). The CDR3 sequence is 19 residues long. V lost 2 bases and J lost 3, with 27 bases in between. Germline V CDR1 and CDR2: SGHRS, YFSETQ. CDR3 protein: CASSLQLQTRGAGSYEQYF. The CDR3 DNA sequence: TGCGCCAGCAGCTTACAACTACAGACTCGGGGAGCGGGCAGCTACGAGCAGTACTTC.

This chain uses TRBV11-2 with TRBJ1-1; D is undetermined. V was clipped by 6 bases and J by 0 bases, with 11 bases between them. The germline V gene encodes CDR1 SGHAT and CDR2 FQNNGV. The CDR3 contains 14 residues. The CDR3 coding sequence is TGTGCCAGCAGACTACATCCTGTGAACACTGAAGCTTTCTTT. It specifies CASRLHPVNTEAFF.

The CDR3: CASSWRTSGRALDTGELFF. The CDR3 DNA reads as TGTGCCAGCAGTTGGCGGACTAGCGGGAGGGCCTTGGACACCGGGGAGCTGTTTTTT. The rearrangement links TRBV27 to TRBJ2-2, with TRBD2 matching over 15 bases. The germline CDR1 and CDR2 sequences are MNHEY and SMNVEV (reference sequence). The CDR3 consists of 19 residues. J was trimmed by 3 bases and V by 4 bases; bases with no gene match: 9.

This chain uses TRBV4-3 with TRBJ1-2; 11 bases match TRBD1. The V gene end was trimmed by 3 bases and the J gene end by 8 bases; junction bases not matched to a gene: 8. Germline CDR1 and CDR2: LGHNA and YSLEER. The CDR3 runs to 15 residues. Here the CDR3 DNA reads TGCGCCAGCAGCCAGGATTGGGACAGGGGGTCCGGCTACACCTTC. Protein sequence: CASSQDWDRGSGYTF.

In DNA, the CDR3 is TGTGCCAGCAGCAAGGAGGGGGCCGGTCAGCCCCAGCATTTT. Its translation is CASSKEGAGQPQHF. This chain links TRBV7-9 with TRBJ1-5; 7 positions match TRBD1. There are 14 residues in the CDR3. With 5 bases clipped from V and 6 bases from J, the junction kept 7 bases outside the gene matches. Germline CDR1 is SEHNR and CDR2 is FQNEAQ (reference sequence).

J is TRBJ2-6 and V is TRBV5-6; 9 bases align to TRBD1. After removal of 3 bases from V and 0 bases from J, the junction contained 10 bases not matched to a gene. CDR1 and CDR2 from the germline V gene are SGHDT and YYEEEE. CDR3 length equals 19 residues. CDR3 protein: CASSSTRTGVRSGANVLTF. Here the CDR3 DNA reads TGTGCCAGCAGCTCAACCAGGACAGGGGTCCGCTCTGGGGCCAACGTCCTGACTTTC.

On this clone itself: Other DNA sequences from this sample encode an identical CDR3 as well. This chain uses TRBV9 with TRBJ1-3; 10 positions agree with TRBD1. The CDR3 loop spans 15 amino acids. J lost 4 bases, V lost 0 bases, and 1 base had no gene match. Germline V gene data show CDR1 as SGDLS and CDR2 as YYNGEE. CDR3 DNA sequence: TGTGCCAGCAGCGTAGGGACAGGGGGGGGAAACACCATATATTTT. Translating gives CASSVGTGGGNTIYF.

The chain is built from TRBV5-4 and TRBJ2-7, with 10 bases fitting TRBD2. CDR3 size: 15 residues. Per germline, CDR1 SGHNT and CDR2 YYREEE (reference sequence). V trimming: 4 bases; J trimming: 5 bases; junction bases outside the gene matches: 9. CDR3 sequence reads: CASSPESGRANEQYF. As DNA, the CDR3 is TGTGCCAGCAGCCCAGAAAGCGGGAGGGCGAACGAGCAGTACTTC. Together with reference TRBV5-4 and TRBJ2-7, the CDR3 gives the full variable domain: ETGVTQSPTHLIKTRGQQVTLRCSSQSGHNTVSWYQQALGQGPQFIFQYYREEENGRGNFPPRFSGLQFPNYSSELNVNALELDDSALYLCASSPESGRANEQYFGPGTRLTVT.

The CDR3 bases are TGCGCCAGCAGCTTGGTACAGGGGGGCGATAATTCACCCCTCCACTTT. This codes for CASSLVQGGDNSPLHF. The chain joins TRBV5-1 to TRBJ1-6, with 8 bases lining up with TRBD1. Germline V gene sequence: CDR1 SGHRS, CDR2 YFSETQ. The CDR3 extends over 16 amino acids. With V trimmed by 0 bases and J by 5 bases, 4 bases remained unmatched.

The chain couples TRBV7-8 to TRBJ2-5; TRBD2 matches 11 bases. This CDR3 has 16 residues. Germline CDR1 is SGHVS and CDR2 is FQNEAQ. V lost 2 bases to trimming and J lost 4 bases; unmatched junction nucleotides: 6. The CDR3 loop is CASSLTSGRSRETQYF. DNA for the CDR3: TGTGCCAGCAGCTTAACTAGCGGGAGATCGAGAGAGACCCAGTACTTC.

The V and J genes are TRBV7-2 and TRBJ1-2, with D possibly TRBD1 on 6 matching bases. The CDR3 contains 14 residues. V was trimmed by 4 bases and J by 2 bases, leaving 11 bases between them. Germline V gene lookup returns CDR1 SGHTA and CDR2 FQGNSA. This CDR3 is CASSYDRTNYGYTF. CDR3 sequence (DNA): TGTGCCAGCAGCTACGACAGGACAAACTATGGCTACACCTTC. Full variable domain (missing parts from reference TRBV7-2 and TRBJ1-2): GAGVSQSPSNKVTEKGKDVELRCDPISGHTALYWYRQSLGQGLEFLIYFQGNSAPDKSGLPSDRFSAERTGGSVSTLTIQRTQQEDSAVYLCASSYDRTNYGYTFGSGTRLTVV.

The sample holds one count of this clone. The chain has TRBV11-3 and TRBJ2-1, with 7 bases that match TRBD2. This CDR3 is built from 15 residues. V dropped 1 base and J dropped 5; count of bases not matched to a gene: 5. CDR1 SGHNT and CDR2 YENEEA come from the germline V gene. CDR3 sequence reads: CASSLGGSLDNEQFF. CDR3 DNA: TGTGCCAGCAGCTTAGGCGGGAGCCTAGACAATGAGCAGTTCTTC.

The V and J genes are TRBV19 and TRBJ2-1; a weak D match, TRBD1 (7 bases). Germline CDR1 LNHDA, CDR2 SQIVND (reference sequence). With 6 bases removed from V and 4 bases from J, the gap between germline ends came to 19 bases. The CDR3 is 16 amino acids. CDR3 region: CASSGGTGERYNEQFF. DNA of the CDR3: TGTGCCAGTAGCGGGGGCACAGGGGAAAGGTACAATGAGCAGTTCTTC.

This clone was counted between two and nine times. This chain uses TRBV28 with TRBJ1-1, with D hard to call. The CDR3 is 13 residues long. V was cut by 6 bases and J by 1 base, with 9 bases left in between. Germline lookup yields CDR1 MDHEN and CDR2 SYDVKM. The CDR3 bases are TGTGCCAGCAGGCGAATAACGAACACTGAAGCTTTCTTT. This encodes CASRRITNTEAFF. The entire variable domain, with the rest obtained from reference TRBV28 and TRBJ1-1, is as follows: DVKVTQSSRYLVKRTGEKVFLECVQDMDHENMFWYRQDPGLGLRLIYFSYDVKMKEKGDIPEGYSVSREKKERFSLILESASTNQTSMYLCASRRITNTEAFFGQGTRLTVV.

The chain couples TRBV15 to TRBJ2-7; D is possibly TRBD2 (5 bases). Trimming stripped 0 bases from V and 5 bases from J, with 11 bases between. This CDR3 is built from 14 residues. The germline V gene encodes CDR1 LNHNV and CDR2 YYDKDF (reference sequence). The CDR3 spells CATSRDLPGNEQYF. The CDR3 DNA is TGTGCCACCAGCAGAGATCTCCCGGGGAACGAGCAGTACTTC.

This clone has a handful of counts. This chain joins TRBV5-4 and TRBJ2-1, with D possibly matching TRBD2 (5 bases). The germline V gene encodes CDR1 SGHNT and CDR2 YYREEE (reference sequence). The length of the CDR3 is 13 residues. V dropped 4 bases and J dropped 4 bases, with 9 bases sitting between them. As DNA, the CDR3 is TGTGCCAGCAGCGCGGACTTATACAATGAGCAGTTCTTC. This sequence encodes CASSADLYNEQFF.

This chain joins TRBV7-3 and TRBJ2-6; weak D call: TRBD1 (5 bases). The germline V gene has CDR1 SGHTA and CDR2 FQGTGA. The V and J ends lost 2 bases and 2 bases respectively, with 7 bases between them. There are 15 residues in the CDR3. CDR3 in DNA: TGTGCCAGCAGCTTATTGGGGCCTGGGGCCAACGTCCTGACTTTC. Translated: CASSLLGPGANVLTF.

The chain is built from TRBV19 and TRBJ2-1, with no clear D. The CDR3 is 15 residues long. Per the germline V gene, CDR1 is LNHDA and CDR2 is SQIVND (reference sequence). V lost 1 base and J 3 bases, leaving 10 bases between the germline ends. The DNA of the CDR3 is TGTGCCAGTAGTATAGTCGGCGGCCTCTACAATGAGCAGTTCTTC. It codes for CASSIVGGLYNEQFF.